This TCR beta chain was identified during a study of CD8 T cells in ankylosing spondylitis (dated by TCRdb to 2017 to 2019). Broadly, across the study: The study set out to find disease-linked TCR variants by profiling T cell receptor beta repertoires in ankylosing spondylitis patients and healthy donors. The full study cohort was made up of 25 ankylosing spondylitis patients and more than 90 healthy donors. Samples of peripheral blood were taken, and for ankylosing spondylitis patients, synovial fluid was collected as well.

What the study reported, not specific to this receptor: Some motif variants were previously reported in synovial fluid and blood of reactive arthritis patients, suggesting common disease-initiation mechanisms. The disease-linked clones were reported to be significantly enriched in matched synovial fluid samples from ankylosing spondylitis patients. A CD8+ phenotype was shown by the disease-linked clones, which were found at relatively low frequencies in peripheral blood. Blood from ankylosing spondylitis patients appeared to be characterized by a TCR beta motif made up of several highly homologous amino acid variants.

The germline V gene supplies CDR1 SGHRS and CDR2 YFSETQ. The CDR3 numbers 13 residues from cysteine through phenylalanine. Only the CDR3 DNA is retained, 39 bases long and in frame from the first base. Trimming costs V 6 bases and J 4 bases, and their ends lie 13 bases apart. The data were produced on an Illumina HiSeq 2500. TCR beta libraries were prepared by quantitative 5'-RACE with molecular barcodes. Regarding the original processing steps: Disease-linked TCR variants were identified with a new computational method built on a probabilistic model of VDJ rearrangement. The public reads were reprocessed in TCRdb via fastp at Q25 and MiXCR, keeping in-frame beta chains. Entries that share a CDR3 protein sequence are merged under the most common genes and DNA. TCRdb, not the authors, supplied the V and J calls. This sample gives approximately 300,000 distinct CDR3 sequences in total; around 20% of them show up just once. The top ten clonotypes cover about 3.7% of the sample.

To note about this clonotype: The target of this receptor is not known. The record has no base qualities; no much larger clone is one base away.

Recombination connected TRBV5-1 to TRBJ2-5; TRBD1 could be the D gene, as 5 bases match. This receptor was taken from a female donor with ankylosing spondylitis or in good health (not recorded which). The specimen sequenced was blood, either unsorted or a sorted T cell fraction (not recorded which). The CDR3 is CASKDSTGETQYF. The DNA is TGCGCCAGCAAAGACTCCACAGGAGAGACCCAGTACTTC.